The sequence of this T cell receptor (beta chain) was determined in a study of blood T cells in healthy people across ages. A J-beta primer mix and a sample-barcoded 5' primer were used in a second PCR of about 7 to 12 cycles. MiXCR, applied by TCRdb to the 5' RACE reads, yields one record per CDR3 protein. The sample lists around 1.7 million distinct CDR3 sequences, approximately 30% occurring once. This CDR3 has 15 residues. V gave up 7 bases and J gave up 0 bases, with 13 bases separating them. Germline CDR1 MNHEY, CDR2 SVGAGI. V is TRBV6-5 and J is TRBJ1-5; D gene ambiguous. This sequence originates from a woman in her 30s in good health. Sequencing was carried out using blood. DNA of the CDR3: TGTGCCAGCACCTTAAGGCAGGCTAGCAATCAGCCCCAGCATTTT. Residues: CASTLRQASNQPQHF.